A single sample gave rise to the 14 T cell receptor beta chains below, sequenced in a study of blood T cells in healthy people across ages. It was with a sample-barcoded 5' primer and a J-beta primer mix that a second PCR of about 6 to 12 cycles was run. TCRdb re-called the 5' RACE reads with MiXCR, one entry per CDR3 protein. The sample carries around 1,500,000 distinct CDR3 sequences, 28% recorded once. The specimen was blood. These receptors were collected from a woman aged 25-40 years in good health.

In its sample, this clonotype was seen a few times. The chain uses TRBV20-1 and TRBJ1-1; TRBD1 matches at 8 bases. Per the germline V gene, CDR1 is DFQATT and CDR2 is SNEGSKA (reference sequence). There are 15 residues in the CDR3. With 0 bases clipped from V and 1 base from J, the junction kept 4 bases outside the gene matches. DNA of the CDR3: TGCAGTGCTAGAGATCGGGGGACAGGGAACACTGAAGCTTTCTTT. Its protein is CSARDRGTGNTEAFF.

This sequence joins TRBV2 and TRBJ1-6; tentative D call: TRBD1 (5 bases). Per the germline V gene, CDR1 is SNHLY and CDR2 is FYNNEI. The CDR3 totals 13 residues. V dropped 7 bases and J dropped 9 bases, with 13 bases sitting between them. DNA for the CDR3: TGTGCCAGCACTGGGACTCCAAGTTCACCCCTCCACTTT. Translation gives CASTGTPSSPLHF.

The table lists this clonotype with a few counts. This chain joins TRBV4-3 and TRBJ1-2, with D tentatively TRBD1 (6 bases). V was trimmed by 0 bases and J by 2 bases, leaving 10 bases between them. Germline CDR1 LGHNA, CDR2 YSLEER. The CDR3 has 15 amino acids. The CDR3: CASSQEGGGNYGYTF. CDR3 bases: TGCGCCAGCAGCCAAGAGGGAGGGGGAAACTATGGCTACACCTTC.

A remark on this clonotype: A read error may produce the germline difference seen at one junction end. The chain recombines TRBV7-2 with TRBJ2-4; D not certain. Matching the DNA end better, TRBJ2-7 makes the J call doubtful. Germline assignment: CDR1 SGHTA and CDR2 FQGNSA. The CDR3 sequence is 16 residues long. DNA for the CDR3: TGTGTCAGCAGCTTAGAAGGATACGGAGCGTGGTACGAGCAGTACTTC. Residues: CVSSLEGYGAWYEQYF.

The chain is built from TRBV2 and TRBJ2-3; D unresolved. V lost 4 bases and J 4 bases, leaving 9 bases between the germline ends. Germline CDR1 is SNHLY and CDR2 is FYNNEI. There are 13 residues in the CDR3. CDR3 in DNA: TGTGCCAGCAGTGCTTGGGTTTCAGATACGCAGTATTTT. It specifies CASSAWVSDTQYF.

The chain joins TRBV12-3 or TRBV12-4 to TRBJ2-3, with 9 bases lining up with TRBD2. The CDR3 consists of 13 residues. The junction had 2 bases not matched to a gene; V was cut back by 6 bases and J by 4 bases. The CDR3 loop reads CASRRTSADTQYF. As DNA, the CDR3 is TGTGCCAGCAGACGGACTAGCGCAGATACGCAGTATTTT.

In its sample, this clonotype was seen once. The chain carries TRBV4-3 and TRBJ2-1; no reliable D call. The CDR3 spans 13 residues. The V gene's germline CDR1 is LGHNA and CDR2 YSLEER. Trimming cost V 0 bases and J 10 bases, with 10 bases left between them. CDR3: CASSQDFGSEQFF. The CDR3 DNA follows: TGCGCCAGCAGCCAAGATTTTGGCTCGGAGCAGTTCTTC.

The chain carries TRBV10-2 and TRBJ2-4; possible D gene TRBD2, 5 bases. V shed 6 bases and J shed 0 bases, with 9 bases lying between them. The CDR3 length is 14 residues. Germline-derived CDR1 and CDR2 are WSHSY and SAAADI. CDR3 in amino acids: CASRDFPAKNIQYF. In DNA form, the CDR3 reads TGCGCCAGCAGGGACTTCCCAGCCAAAAACATTCAGTACTTC.

This clonotype has at least ten counts. The rearrangement links TRBV18 to TRBJ2-3, with D perhaps matching TRBD2 (6 bases). Per the germline V gene, CDR1 is KGHSH and CDR2 is LQKENI. V lost 8 bases, J lost 2 bases, and 11 bases lay in between. The CDR3 runs 13 residues. CDR3 DNA: TGTGCCAGCAGTCCGGGAGTCACAGATACGCAGTATTTT. Protein sequence: CASSPGVTDTQYF.

The chain uses TRBV29-1 and TRBJ2-1; possible D gene TRBD2, 7 bases. CDR1 and CDR2 (germline): SQVTM, ANQGSEA. V lost 1 base and J 5 bases, leaving 21 bases between the germline ends. The CDR3 spans 17 residues. The CDR3 nucleotides read TGCAGCGTTGAAGGGGGGGGCGGTGGCAGGCCAGACAATGAGCAGTTCTTC. Translating it yields CSVEGGGGGRPDNEQFF.

This clonotype was found a few times. The chain recombines TRBV30 with TRBJ1-1; D uncertain. V lost 2 bases to trimming and J lost 10 bases, with 11 bases between them. The germline CDR1 and CDR2 sequences are GTSNPN and SVGIG (reference sequence). There are 11 residues in the CDR3. The CDR3 nucleotides are TGTGCCTGGAGTAAGGAACGGCGAGCTTTCTTT. Translated: CAWSKERRAFF.

CDR3 nucleotides: TGTGCCAGCAGCTCGACCCCCGGGGCGGAGACCCAGTACTTC. Translating it yields CASSSTPGAETQYF. The J gene is TRBJ2-7, the V gene TRBV7-7, with D possibly being TRBD1 or TRBD2 (5 bases each). The closer fit of TRBJ2-5 to the DNA end suggests the J call may be wrong. CDR1 is SSHAT and CDR2 is FNYEAQ in the germline V gene (reference sequence). This CDR3 has 14 amino acids.

This clonotype has a handful of counts. This chain joins TRBV6-5 and TRBJ1-4, with 9 bases identical to TRBD1. V lost 4 bases and J lost 8; bases outside the gene matches: 8. The CDR3 extends over 15 amino acids. Germline CDR1 is MNHEY and CDR2 is SVGAGI. CDR3 region: CASSLGDREAEKLFF. The CDR3 coding sequence is TGTGCCAGCAGTTTAGGGGACAGGGAGGCGGAAAAACTGTTTTTT.

This clonotype was found many times. The chain employs TRBV5-6 and TRBJ2-1; D uncertain. V lost 3 bases and J lost 2, with 12 bases in between. Per germline, CDR1 SGHDT and CDR2 YYEEEE. There are 15 residues in the CDR3. CDR3: CASSSRRSTYNEQFF. For the CDR3, the DNA is TGTGCCAGCAGCTCTCGCAGGTCCACCTACAATGAGCAGTTCTTC.